A single sample is the source of the 7 T cell receptor beta chains below, sequenced in a study of type 1 and type 2 diabetes patients. Genomic DNA was the PCR template. The TCR beta CDR3 region was amplified using 30 forward and 13 reverse primers. TCRdb re-analysed the multiplex PCR reads in MiXCR, keeping a single row per CDR3 protein. This table holds 250,000 or so distinct CDR3 sequences, roughly 50% found once. Input material: peripheral blood mononuclear cells (PBMCs). Source of these receptors: a man aged 18 to 29 with type 2 diabetes.

The chain carries TRBV19 and TRBJ2-1; 7 bases match TRBD2. Germline CDR1 reads LNHDA; CDR2 reads SQIVND (reference sequence). CDR3 length equals 14 residues. Unmatched junction bases numbered 15, after V lost 7 bases and J lost 12 bases. The CDR3 is CASKGWEGPGGQFF. The CDR3 DNA is TGTGCCAGTAAGGGGTGGGAGGGCCCAGGAGGGCAGTTCTTC.

This chain links TRBV6-2 or TRBV6-3 with TRBJ1-1; D gene ambiguous. CDR3 length: 13 residues. The germline V gene encodes CDR1 MNHEY and CDR2 SVGEGT. Between the trimmed V and J ends, which lost 5 bases and 5 bases, there was a span of 12 bases. The CDR3 spells CASSPAIGTEAFF. Here the CDR3 DNA reads TGTGCCAGCAGTCCGGCCATAGGGACTGAAGCTTTCTTT.

This chain connects TRBV20-1 to TRBJ2-7; D gene ambiguous. The CDR3 is 16 amino acids. Germline values: CDR1 DFQATT, CDR2 SNEGSKA (reference sequence). The ends were cut back, 1 base at V and 1 base at J, with 17 bases in the middle. The CDR3 reads CSARAADGRFSYEQYF. The CDR3 nucleotides read TGCAGTGCTAGAGCAGCAGACGGAAGATTTTCCTACGAGCAGTACTTC.

The chain carries TRBV6-6 and TRBJ2-5; weak D call: TRBD1 (6 bases). There are 13 residues in the CDR3. V gave up 6 bases and J gave up 5 bases, with 13 bases separating them. Per germline, CDR1 MNHNY and CDR2 SVGAGI (reference sequence). DNA for the CDR3: TGTGCCAGCAGCCTAACAGGGACGGAGACCCAGTACTTC. Amino acids: CASSLTGTETQYF.

J is TRBJ1-1 and V is TRBV7-2; TRBD1 matches 8 bases. After removal of 7 bases from V and 1 base from J, the junction contained 8 bases not matched to a gene. The CDR3 totals 15 residues. The germline V gene has CDR1 SGHTA and CDR2 FQGNSA. For the CDR3, the DNA is TGTGCCAGCATGAGGGCTGGGACAGGGAACACTGAAGCTTTCTTT. Translated: CASMRAGTGNTEAFF. Looking up the rest from reference TRBV7-2 and TRBJ1-1 gives the full variable domain: GAGVSQSPSNKVTEKGKDVELRCDPISGHTALYWYRQSLGQGLEFLIYFQGNSAPDKSGLPSDRFSAERTGGSVSTLTIQRTQQEDSAVYLCASMRAGTGNTEAFFGQGTRLTVV.

This clonotype was recorded a few times. The chain recombines TRBV6-6 with TRBJ1-1; D gene ambiguous. V was clipped by 5 bases and J by 5 bases, with 3 bases between them. CDR3 size: 10 residues. Germline V gene data show CDR1 as MNHNY and CDR2 as SVGAGI (reference sequence). In DNA form, the CDR3 reads TGTGCCAGCAGTATGACTGAAGCTTTCTTT. It is translated as CASSMTEAFF.

This chain connects TRBV19 to TRBJ2-7; the match to TRBD1 covers 7 bases. The CDR3 has 14 amino acids. V trimming: 5 bases; J trimming: 3 bases; junction bases outside the gene matches: 7. The germline V gene has CDR1 LNHDA and CDR2 SQIVND (reference sequence). As DNA, the CDR3 is TGTGCCAGTAGTCCCGGTCGGACAGGCTACGAGCAGTACTTC. Translation: CASSPGRTGYEQYF.